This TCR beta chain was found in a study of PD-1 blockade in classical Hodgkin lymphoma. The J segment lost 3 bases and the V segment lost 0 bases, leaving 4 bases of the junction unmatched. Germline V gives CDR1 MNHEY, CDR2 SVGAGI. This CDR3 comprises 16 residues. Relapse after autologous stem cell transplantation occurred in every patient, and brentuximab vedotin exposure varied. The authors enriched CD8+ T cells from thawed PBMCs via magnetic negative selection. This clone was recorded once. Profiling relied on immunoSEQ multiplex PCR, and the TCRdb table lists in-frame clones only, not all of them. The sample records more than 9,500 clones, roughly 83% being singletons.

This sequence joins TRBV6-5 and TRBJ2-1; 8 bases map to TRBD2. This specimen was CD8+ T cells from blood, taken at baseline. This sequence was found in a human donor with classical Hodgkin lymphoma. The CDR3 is CASSYSTSGYYNEQFF. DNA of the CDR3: TGTGCCAGCAGTTACTCAACTAGCGGATACTACAATGAGCAGTTCTTC.